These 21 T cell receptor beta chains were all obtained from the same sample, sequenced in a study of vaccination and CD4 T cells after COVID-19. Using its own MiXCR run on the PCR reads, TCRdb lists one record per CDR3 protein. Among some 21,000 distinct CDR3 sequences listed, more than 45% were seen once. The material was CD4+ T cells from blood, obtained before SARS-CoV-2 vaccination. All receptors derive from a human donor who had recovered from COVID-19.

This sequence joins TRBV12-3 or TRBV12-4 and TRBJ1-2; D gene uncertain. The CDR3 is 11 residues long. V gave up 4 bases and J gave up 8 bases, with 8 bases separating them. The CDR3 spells CASSSRLGYTF. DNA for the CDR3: TGTGCCAGCAGTTCCAGACTGGGCTACACCTTC.

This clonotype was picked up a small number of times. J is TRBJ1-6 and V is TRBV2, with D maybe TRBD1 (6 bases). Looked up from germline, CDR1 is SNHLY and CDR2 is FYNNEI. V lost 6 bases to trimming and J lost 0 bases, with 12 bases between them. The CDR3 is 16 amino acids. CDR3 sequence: CASRPDRSSYNSPLHF. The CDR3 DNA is TGTGCCAGCAGGCCCGACAGGAGCTCCTATAATTCACCCCTCCACTTT.

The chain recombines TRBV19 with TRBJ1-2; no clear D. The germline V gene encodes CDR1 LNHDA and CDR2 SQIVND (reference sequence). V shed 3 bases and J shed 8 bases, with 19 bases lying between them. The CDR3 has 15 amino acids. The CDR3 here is CASSIQTSHRSGYTF. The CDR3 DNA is TGTGCCAGTAGTATCCAGACCTCGCATCGTTCCGGCTACACCTTC.

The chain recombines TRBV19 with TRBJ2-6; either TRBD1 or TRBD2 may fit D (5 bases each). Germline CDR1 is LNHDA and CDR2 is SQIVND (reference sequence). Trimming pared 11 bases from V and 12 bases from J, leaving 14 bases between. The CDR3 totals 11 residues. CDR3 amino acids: CAASERGVLTF. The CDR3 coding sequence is TGTGCCGCTTCGGAGAGGGGCGTCCTGACTTTC.

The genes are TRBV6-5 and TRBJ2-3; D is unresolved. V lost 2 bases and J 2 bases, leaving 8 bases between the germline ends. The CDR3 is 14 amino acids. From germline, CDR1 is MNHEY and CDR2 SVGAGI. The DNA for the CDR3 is TGTGCCAGCAGTTACCTGCGGAACACAGATACGCAGTATTTT. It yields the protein CASSYLRNTDTQYF.

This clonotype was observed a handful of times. The CDR3 region has the DNA TGCAGTGCTAGAAGTGTGGCGGGAGGGTTTGAGACCCAGTACTTC. Its protein is CSARSVAGGFETQYF. V is TRBV20-1 and J is TRBJ2-5; TRBD2 aligns across 9 bases. J gave up 5 bases and V 2 bases, and 9 bases lay outside the gene matches. The CDR3 totals 15 residues. The germline gives CDR1 DFQATT, CDR2 SNEGSKA (reference sequence).

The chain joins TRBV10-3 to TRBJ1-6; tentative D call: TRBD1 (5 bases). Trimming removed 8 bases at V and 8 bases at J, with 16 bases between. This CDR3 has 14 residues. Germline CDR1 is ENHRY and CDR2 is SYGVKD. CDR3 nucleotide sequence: TGTGCCATCGGCCCGGCAGGGTGGGATTCACCCCTCCACTTT. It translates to CAIGPAGWDSPLHF.

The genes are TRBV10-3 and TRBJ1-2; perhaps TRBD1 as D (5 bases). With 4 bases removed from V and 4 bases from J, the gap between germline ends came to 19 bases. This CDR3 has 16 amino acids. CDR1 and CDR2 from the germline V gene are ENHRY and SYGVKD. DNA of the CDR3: TGTGCCATCAGTGTAAGGGCCGACAGCCCTAGCTATGGCTACACCTTC. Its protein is CAISVRADSPSYGYTF.

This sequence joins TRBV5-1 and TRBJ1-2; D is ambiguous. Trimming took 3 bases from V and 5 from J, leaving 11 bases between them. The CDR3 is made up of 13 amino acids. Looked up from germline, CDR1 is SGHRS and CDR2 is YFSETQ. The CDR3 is CASSSTSPYGYTF. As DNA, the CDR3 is TGCGCCAGCAGCTCGACTAGCCCATATGGCTACACCTTC.

The chain's CDR3 is CASSYSINSGANVLTF. In nucleotides, the CDR3 is TGTGCCAGCAGTTACTCGATCAACTCTGGGGCCAACGTCCTGACTTTC. The chain recombines TRBV6-2 or TRBV6-3 with TRBJ2-6; D call uncertain. Germline assignment: CDR1 MNHEY and CDR2 SVGEGT. The ends were cut back, 0 bases at V and 0 bases at J, with 6 bases in the middle. The CDR3 loop spans 16 amino acids.

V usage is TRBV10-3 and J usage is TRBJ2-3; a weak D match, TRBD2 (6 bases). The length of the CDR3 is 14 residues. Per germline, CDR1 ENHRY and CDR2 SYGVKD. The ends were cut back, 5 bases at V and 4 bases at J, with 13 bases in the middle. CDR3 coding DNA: TGTGCCATCAGTCCCGTGGAGGGACCAGATACGCAGTATTTT. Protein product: CAISPVEGPDTQYF.

The CDR3 here is CASSELGNPTYEQYF. The CDR3 DNA reads as TGTGCCAGCAGTGAACTAGGTAATCCGACCTACGAGCAGTACTTC. J is TRBJ2-7 and V is TRBV6-1; D is undetermined. Germline CDR1 reads MNHNS; CDR2 reads SASEGT. This CDR3 is 15 amino acids long. V lost 2 bases to trimming and J lost 2 bases, with 13 bases between them.

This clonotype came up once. The chain's CDR3 is CSARADTVSYEQYF. The CDR3, as DNA: TGCAGTGCTAGAGCGGATACGGTTTCCTACGAGCAGTACTTC. The J gene is TRBJ2-7, the V gene TRBV20-1; D remains unclear. Between the trimmed V and J ends, which lost 1 base and 1 base, there was a span of 11 bases. This CDR3 comprises 14 residues. Germline V gene sequence: CDR1 DFQATT, CDR2 SNEGSKA (reference sequence).

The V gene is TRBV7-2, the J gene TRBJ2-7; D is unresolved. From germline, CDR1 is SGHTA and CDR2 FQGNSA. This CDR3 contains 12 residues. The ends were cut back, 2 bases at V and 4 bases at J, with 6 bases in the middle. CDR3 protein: CASSLQEYEQYF. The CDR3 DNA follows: TGTGCCAGCAGCTTACAGGAATACGAGCAGTACTTC.

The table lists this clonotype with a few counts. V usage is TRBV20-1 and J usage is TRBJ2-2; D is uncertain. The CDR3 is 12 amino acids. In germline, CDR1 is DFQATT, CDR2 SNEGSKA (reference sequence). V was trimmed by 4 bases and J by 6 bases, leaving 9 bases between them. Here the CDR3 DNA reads TGCAGTGCTATAGGGTCTCCCGGGGAGCTGTTTTTT. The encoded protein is CSAIGSPGELFF.

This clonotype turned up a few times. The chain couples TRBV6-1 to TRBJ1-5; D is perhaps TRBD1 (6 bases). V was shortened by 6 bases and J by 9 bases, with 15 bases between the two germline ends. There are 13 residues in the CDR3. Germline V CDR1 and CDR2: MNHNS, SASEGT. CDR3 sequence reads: CASRDEGGVPQHF. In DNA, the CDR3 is TGTGCCAGCAGGGATGAAGGGGGGGTGCCCCAGCATTTT.

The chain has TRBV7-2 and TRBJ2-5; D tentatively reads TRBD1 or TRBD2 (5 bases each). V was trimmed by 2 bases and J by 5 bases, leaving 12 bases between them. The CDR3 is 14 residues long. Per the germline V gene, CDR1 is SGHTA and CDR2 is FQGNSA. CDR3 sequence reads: CASSLLGTRETQYF. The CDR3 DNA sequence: TGTGCCAGCAGCTTACTCGGGACCAGGGAGACCCAGTACTTC. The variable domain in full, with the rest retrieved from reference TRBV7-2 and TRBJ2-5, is GAGVSQSPSNKVTEKGKDVELRCDPISGHTALYWYRQSLGQGLEFLIYFQGNSAPDKSGLPSDRFSAERTGGSVSTLTIQRTQQEDSAVYLCASSLLGTRETQYFGPGTRLLVL.

The CDR3 DNA follows: TGTGCCATCAGCGTAACTAGCGGACGAACCTACGAGCAGTACTTC. Translating it yields CAISVTSGRTYEQYF. J is TRBJ2-7 and V is TRBV10-3, with TRBD2 matching 8 bases. The germline CDR1 and CDR2 sequences are ENHRY and SYGVKD. This CDR3 is 15 amino acids long. With 6 bases clipped from V and 2 bases from J, the junction kept 9 bases outside the gene matches.

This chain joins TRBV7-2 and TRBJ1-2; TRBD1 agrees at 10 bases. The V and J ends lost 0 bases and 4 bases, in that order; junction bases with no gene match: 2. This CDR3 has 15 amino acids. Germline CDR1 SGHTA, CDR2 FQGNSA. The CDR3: CASSLADRGSYGYTF. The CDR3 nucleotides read TGTGCCAGCAGCTTAGCGGACAGGGGGTCCTATGGCTACACCTTC.

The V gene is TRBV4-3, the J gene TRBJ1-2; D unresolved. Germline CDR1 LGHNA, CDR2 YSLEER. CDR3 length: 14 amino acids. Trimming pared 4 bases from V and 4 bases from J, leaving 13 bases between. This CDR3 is CASSRDLGSYGYTF. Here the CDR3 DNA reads TGCGCCAGCAGCCGAGACCTCGGGTCCTATGGCTACACCTTC.

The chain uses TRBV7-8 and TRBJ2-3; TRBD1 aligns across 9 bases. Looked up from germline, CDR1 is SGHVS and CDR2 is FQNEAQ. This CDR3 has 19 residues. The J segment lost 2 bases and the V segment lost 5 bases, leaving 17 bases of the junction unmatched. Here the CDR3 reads CASSHFGTGTPRNTDTQYF. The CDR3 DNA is TGTGCCAGCAGCCACTTCGGGACAGGGACGCCGAGGAACACAGATACGCAGTATTTT.